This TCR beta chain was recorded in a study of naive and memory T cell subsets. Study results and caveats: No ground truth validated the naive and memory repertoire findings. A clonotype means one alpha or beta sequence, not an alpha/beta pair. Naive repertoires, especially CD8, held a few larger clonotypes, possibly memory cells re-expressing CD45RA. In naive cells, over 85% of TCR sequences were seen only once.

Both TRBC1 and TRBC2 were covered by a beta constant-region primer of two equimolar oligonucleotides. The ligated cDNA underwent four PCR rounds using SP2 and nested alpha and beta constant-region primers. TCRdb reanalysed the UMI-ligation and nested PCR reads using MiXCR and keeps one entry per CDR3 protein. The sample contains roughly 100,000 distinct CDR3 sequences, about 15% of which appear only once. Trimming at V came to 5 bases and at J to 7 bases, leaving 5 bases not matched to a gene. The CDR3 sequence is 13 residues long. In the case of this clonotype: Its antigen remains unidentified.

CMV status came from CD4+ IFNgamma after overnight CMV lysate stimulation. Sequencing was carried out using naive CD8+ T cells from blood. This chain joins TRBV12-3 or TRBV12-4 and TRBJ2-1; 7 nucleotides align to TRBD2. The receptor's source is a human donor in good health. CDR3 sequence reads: CASSGDYSNEQFF. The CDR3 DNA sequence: TGTGCCAGCAGTGGGGACTACTCGAATGAGCAGTTCTTC.